A single sample gave rise to the 11 T cell receptor beta chains below, sequenced in a study of T cell responses to AZD1222 COVID-19 vaccine. The data were produced by immunoSEQ multiplex PCR, yet TCRdb's version contains in-frame clones alone and is incomplete. This table has over 120,000 clones, around 85% appearing once. Here the sequenced sample was peripheral blood, taken on day 0 of AZD1222 vaccination. Receptors originate from an adult in good health.

The rearrangement joins TRBV27 to TRBJ1-5; 8 bases map to TRBD1. The CDR3 covers 13 residues. V was pared by 6 bases and J by 6 bases, with 4 bases of the junction left unmatched. Looked up from germline, CDR1 is MNHEY and CDR2 is SMNVEV (reference sequence). The DNA for the CDR3 is TGTGCCAGCAGCCGACAGGGGAGTCAGCCCCAGCATTTT. As protein: CASSRQGSQPQHF.

The chain couples TRBV30 to TRBJ2-2; D is ambiguous. CDR1 and CDR2 from the germline V gene are GTSNPN and SVGIG (reference sequence). With 0 bases removed from V and 6 bases from J, the gap between germline ends came to 5 bases. The CDR3 extends over 12 amino acids. The CDR3 DNA follows: TGTGCCTGGAGTGTACTGCCCGGGGAGCTGTTTTTT. This encodes CAWSVLPGELFF.

The chain recombines TRBV27 with TRBJ2-7; the match to TRBD1 covers 8 bases. The CDR3 covers 14 residues. The germline CDR1 and CDR2 sequences are MNHEY and SMNVEV (reference sequence). V lost 11 bases and J lost 6; bases outside the gene matches: 15. DNA of the CDR3: TGTGCCGGCGTGGGGCGGCAGGGGGCCGCCGAGCAGTACTTC. Translation: CAGVGRQGAAEQYF.

In its sample, this clone was seen a few times. The rearrangement uses TRBV12-5 and TRBJ1-1, with D unresolved. V lost 1 base, J lost 6 bases, and 9 bases lay in between. Germline loops: CDR1 LGHNT, CDR2 FRNRAP. This CDR3 region has 13 residues. The CDR3 DNA is TGTGCTAGTGGTTTGGGGCGGGGAGCTGAAGCTTTCTTT. This codes for CASGLGRGAEAFF.

The rearrangement uses TRBV18 and TRBJ2-7; TRBD2 agrees at 8 bases. V was clipped by 3 bases and J by 3 bases; unmatched bases: 10. Germline CDR1 KGHSH, CDR2 LQKENI. The CDR3 consists of 16 residues. CDR3 bases: TGTGCCAGCTCACCCTCGGGGGGGCCGGTAAACTACGAGCAGTACTTC. It codes for CASSPSGGPVNYEQYF.

V gene TRBV7-9 combines with J gene TRBJ2-5; D call uncertain. The CDR3 is 12 amino acids. Looked up from germline, CDR1 is SEHNR and CDR2 is FQNEAQ (reference sequence). With 5 bases removed from V and 4 bases from J, the gap between germline ends came to 8 bases. Here the CDR3 reads CASSPAVETQYF. The CDR3 bases are TGTGCCAGCAGCCCGGCCGTAGAGACCCAGTACTTC. The full variable domain, rest sourced from reference TRBV7-9 and TRBJ2-5, is DTGVSQNPRHKITKRGQNVTFRCDPISEHNRLYWYRQTLGQGPEFLTYFQNEAQLEKSRLLSDRFSAERPKGSFSTLEIQRTEQGDSAMYLCASSPAVETQYFGPGTRLLVL.

This sequence joins TRBV24-1 and TRBJ1-1; a weak D match, TRBD1 (6 bases). V gave up 8 bases and J gave up 0 bases, with 15 bases separating them. This CDR3 has 15 residues. CDR1 is KGHDR and CDR2 is SFDVKD in the germline V gene. DNA for the CDR3: TGTGCCACCACCGGGAGGCAGGGGATGAACACTGAAGCTTTCTTT. This codes for CATTGRQGMNTEAFF.

This rearrangement joins TRBV7-2 to TRBJ2-7, with 10 bases aligning to TRBD2. Trimming took 0 bases from V and 4 from J; bases not matched to a gene: 9. Germline V gene data show CDR1 as SGHTA and CDR2 as FQGNSA. CDR3 length: 17 amino acids. CDR3 region: CASSLAFSAGGRYEQYF. The CDR3 DNA sequence: TGTGCCAGCAGCTTAGCGTTCTCAGCGGGGGGGAGATACGAGCAGTACTTC.

The chain carries TRBV10-3 and TRBJ2-2; D might be TRBD1 (6 bases). The CDR3 runs to 14 residues. Trimming left V 7 bases short and J 1 base short, with 10 bases between. The germline CDR1 and CDR2 sequences are ENHRY and SYGVKD. CDR3 nucleotides: TGTGCCATCACCCCGGACAGGAACACCGGGGAGCTGTTTTTT. Protein: CAITPDRNTGELFF.

The genes are TRBV12-3 or TRBV12-4 and TRBJ2-1; a weak D match, TRBD2 (6 bases). V lost 10 bases and J 2 bases, leaving 12 bases between the germline ends. The CDR3 loop spans 13 amino acids. Here the CDR3 DNA reads TGTGCCACCCGGGAGTCGACCTACAATGAGCAGTTCTTC. Amino acids: CATRESTYNEQFF.

The rearrangement links TRBV29-1 to TRBJ1-2; D gene ambiguous. This CDR3 contains 13 residues. The V and J ends lost 7 bases and 2 bases respectively, with 14 bases between them. Germline assignment: CDR1 SQVTM and CDR2 ANQGSEA. The CDR3 sequence: CSAFTVTNYGYTF. The CDR3 DNA reads TGCAGCGCCTTTACCGTGACGAACTATGGCTACACCTTC.